This T cell receptor (beta chain) emerged from a study of blood T cell repertoires in COVID-19. Study context: Acute and convalescent COVID-19 specimens originated in the United States, Italy and Spain. The analysed material was cDNA or gDNA that came from T cells, B-cell-depleted T cells, or PBMCs.

V shed 1 base and J 7 bases; nucleotides not matched to a gene: 6. CDR1 is LGHNT and CDR2 is FRNRAP in the germline V gene. There are 14 residues in the CDR3. Per the original data handling: How many nucleated cells were present was estimated from reference gene primer amplification. Using immunoSEQ multiplex PCR, the repertoire was profiled, and TCRdb retains in-frame clones only, with some absent. For V, J and clone size, that table is used; D and trimming come from the DNA. The table records about 130,000 clones, about 85% of them present only once. This clonotype was obtained from a man older than 75 with active or convalescent COVID-19. This chain uses TRBV12-5 with TRBJ2-7; 8 nucleotides agree with TRBD1. Sequencing was carried out using peripheral blood. The CDR3 protein is CASGLGQGSWEQYF. CDR3 DNA: TGTGCTAGTGGTTTGGGACAGGGGTCGTGGGAGCAGTACTTC.